This T cell receptor (beta chain) was observed in a study of esophageal squamous cell carcinoma under preoperative chemotherapy. For the study at large: Both tumor-infiltrating lymphocytes and peripheral blood T cells were profiled.

Comments on this clonotype: Antigen unknown.

Germline V lookup: CDR1 SGHTA, CDR2 FQGNSA. The CDR3 totals 15 residues. Time point in this sample: after preoperative PTX-NDP chemotherapy. Notes on the study in general: Tumor-infiltrating lymphocytes showed no significant post-chemotherapy TCR diversity increase, unlike peripheral T cells. Abundant clones tended to shrink rather than expand after paclitaxel-nedaplatin.

MiXCR, applied by TCRdb to the PCR reads, yields one record per CDR3 protein. The data contain 34,000 or so distinct CDR3 sequences, around 50% of them singletons. The sequence came from a human donor with esophageal squamous cell carcinoma. The donor label of this sample is uncertain. The chain carries TRBV7-2 and TRBJ2-5, with 8 bases that match TRBD1. The J call is in doubt because the DNA end fits TRBJ2-7 better. The material was obtained from a patient given preoperative chemotherapy. The CDR3 loop reads CASSLAGRGLYEQYF. Written as DNA, the CDR3 is TGTGCCAGCAGCTTAGCCGGCAGGGGGCTGTACGAGCAGTACTTC.